This TCR beta chain was identified in a study of OX40 agonist ivuxolimab in advanced cancers. The table came from immunoSEQ multiplex PCR; TCRdb's copy has only in-frame clones and leaves some out. This sample has 60,000 or so clones, with more than 65% found just once. Germline CDR1 reads SGHNT; CDR2 reads YENEEA. The V gene lost 1 base and the J gene lost 0 bases, with 5 bases spanning the gap. The CDR3 covers 14 residues. This chain joins TRBV11-3 and TRBJ2-3; no reliable D call. Specimen: CD4+ or CD8+ T cells sorted from blood, collected in a trial of the OX40 agonist ivuxolimab. The TCR was taken from an adult with an advanced solid tumor such as melanoma, head and neck, liver or kidney cancer. DNA of the CDR3: TGTGCCAGCAGCTTAGCGGCTAGCACAGATACGCAGTATTTT. It codes for CASSLAASTDTQYF.